The source of this T cell receptor beta chain is a study of T cell responses to AZD1222 COVID-19 vaccine. Study results and limitations: Clonal diversity may have been underestimated, and the donors were mostly white British, with more females than males. Variant regions that are unmutated are reportedly the target of nearly half of spike-specific TCRs.

Second-dose groups at about 4 or about 12 weeks were pooled. Remarks on this clone: Its antigen is unidentified.

This CDR3 is built from 19 residues. Looked up from germline, CDR1 is SGHRS and CDR2 is YFSETQ. Germline trimming cut 10 bases from V and 5 bases from J; bases unmatched to any gene: 22. Method: immunoSEQ multiplex PCR; TCRdb's copy keeps in-frame clones and lacks some. Here the sample spans more than 150,000 clones, around nine tenths being singletons. Sequencing used peripheral blood, obtained 28 days after the second AZD1222 dose. J is TRBJ2-1 and V is TRBV5-1; 12 nucleotides match TRBD2. This clonotype was sampled from an adult who received the AZD1222 COVID-19 vaccine. This CDR3 reads CAHSYKTSGSRPNNNEQFF. CDR3 DNA sequence: TGCGCCCATAGTTATAAGACTAGCGGGAGTCGGCCCAACAACAATGAGCAGTTCTTC. The whole variable domain, remainder taken from reference TRBV5-1 and TRBJ2-1, is KAGVTQTPRYLIKTRGQQVTLSCSPISGHRSVSWYQQTPGQGLQFLFEYFSETQRNKGNFPGRFSGRQFSNSRSEMNVSTLELGDSALYLCAHSYKTSGSRPNNNEQFFGPGTRLTVL.